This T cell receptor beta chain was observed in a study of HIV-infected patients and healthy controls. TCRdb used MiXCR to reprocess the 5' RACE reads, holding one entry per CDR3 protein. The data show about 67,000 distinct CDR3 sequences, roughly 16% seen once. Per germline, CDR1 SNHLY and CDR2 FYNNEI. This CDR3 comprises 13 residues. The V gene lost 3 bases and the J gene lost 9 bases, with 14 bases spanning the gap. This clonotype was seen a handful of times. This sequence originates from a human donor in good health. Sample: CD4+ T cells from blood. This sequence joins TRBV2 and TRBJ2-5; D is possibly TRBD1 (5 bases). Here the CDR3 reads CASSDQGLGAQYF. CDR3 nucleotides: TGTGCCAGCAGTGACCAGGGTCTTGGAGCCCAGTACTTC.